This T cell receptor beta chain was identified in a study of T cell responses to AZD1222 COVID-19 vaccine (dated by TCRdb to the early 2020s). With respect to the entire study: Because spike-specific TCR depth and breadth did not differ between the two schedules, AZD1222 recipients who got a second dose at roughly 4 weeks were pooled with those who got a second dose at roughly 12 weeks. TCR sequencing was performed for roughly 250 trial participants, of whom approximately 200 were given two doses of AZD1222 and around 25 were given two doses of MenACWY control vaccine. Enrollment into the trials was organized by age into subgroups of 18-55, 56-69 and 70-plus years, and those subgroups contained approximately 150, 30 and 60 TCR-sequenced participants, respectively. General findings and caveats noted by the study authors: Spike-specific TCR breadth and depth rose significantly after two AZD1222 doses compared with day 0 and with MenACWY recipients. Reportedly, almost half of the unique spike-specific TCRs recognized epitopes lying outside the regions that are mutated in the B.1.351 and B.1.1.7 variants. The 56-69-year group was small, and its depth increase did not reach significance, likely because of low power. Participants were mostly white British, with more females than males. The authors suggested clonal diversity may have been underestimated. CD4 TCRs associated with the vaccine covered the entire spike protein, and the dominant responses were in regions 160-218 and 743-854. Because no day 14 peak-response samples were available, the repertoires could be characterized only after the peak T cell response. Conclusions about previously exposed vaccinees are limited, since just six AZD1222 recipients were seropositive for SARS-CoV-2 at baseline.

This clone was observed a single time. Its recognized antigen is unknown. No much larger clonotype is one base removed from it; base qualities were not supplied. The CDR3 regions of human TCRbeta chains were analyzed by immunosequencing. Regarding the original processing steps: TCRs in the repertoires were compared against a reference library of SARS-CoV-2-specific TCRs that had been generated with the MIRA antigen-specificity platform. Breadth was defined as the fraction of unique TCRs that were SARS-CoV-2-associated, and depth was defined as the fraction of total T cells that were SARS-CoV-2-associated. Each spike-specific TCR was assigned to its reactive spike region and to a CD4 or CD8 class using the MIRA data. Log10-transformed breadth and depth values were compared by one-way ANOVA with Sidak's multiple comparisons tests. TCRdb provides this immuneACCESS table in a form limited to in-frame rearrangements. Some clones are lacking; in checked studies, under half of them reflect an unresolved V gene, and why the rest are absent is not known. D and trimming were read from the DNA, whereas the V and J calls and clone size are those reported in that table. Present in this sample are some 130,000 clones, around nine tenths of which were seen just once. 1.5% to 2% of the sample is in the top ten clones.

CDR1 and CDR2, per the germline V gene, are MDHEN and SYDVKM. Trimmed from V: 2 bases; trimmed from J: 7 bases; junction bases lacking a gene match: 23. CDR3 length: 19 amino acids, cysteine to phenylalanine. Of the read, only the CDR3 DNA is kept; its 57 bases are in frame from base 1. Read against the paper, the sample's time point label means: baseline before first vaccination. Samples from vaccinated people were obtained from the UK trials COV001 and COV002, which included a single-blind randomized controlled phase 2/3 trial of AZD1222 (ChAdOx1 nCoV-19) in healthy adults. For TCRbeta chain sequencing, PBMC samples from trial participants were taken at day 0 and at day 28 after the second dose.

The V and J segments used are TRBV28 and TRBJ2-7, with TRBD2 identical over 7 junction bases. This specimen consisted of peripheral blood, obtained on day 0 of AZD1222 vaccination. The origin of this receptor is an adult in good health. The CDR3 has the sequence CASSLIRPRVAELRGEQYF. The DNA sequence is given as TGTGCCAGCAGTTTAATACGCCCTAGGGTAGCGGAACTGCGGGGGGAGCAGTACTTC.